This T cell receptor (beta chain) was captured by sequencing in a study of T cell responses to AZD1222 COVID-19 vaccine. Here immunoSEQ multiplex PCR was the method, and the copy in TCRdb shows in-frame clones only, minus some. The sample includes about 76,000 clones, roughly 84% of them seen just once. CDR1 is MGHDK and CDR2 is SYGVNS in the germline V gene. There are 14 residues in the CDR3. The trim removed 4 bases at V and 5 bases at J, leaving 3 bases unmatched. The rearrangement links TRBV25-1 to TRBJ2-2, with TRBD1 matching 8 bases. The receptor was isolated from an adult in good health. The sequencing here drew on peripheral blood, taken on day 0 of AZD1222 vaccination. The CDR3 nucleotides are TGTGCCAGCAGTGGACAGGGGAGGACCGGGGAGCTGTTTTTT. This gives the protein CASSGQGRTGELFF. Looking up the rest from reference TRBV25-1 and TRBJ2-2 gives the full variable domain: EADIYQTPRYLVIGTGKKITLECSQTMGHDKMYWYQQDPGMELHLIHYSYGVNSTEKGDLSSESTVSRIRTEHFPLTLESARPSHTSQYLCASSGQGRTGELFFGEGSRLTVL.